A single TCR beta chain is shown here with its context. Antigen: not known. A quantitative 5'-RACE method, one with molecular barcodes, was used to make TCR beta libraries. TCRdb reprocessed the 5' RACE reads via MiXCR and lists one record per CDR3 protein. Of a few hundred thousand distinct CDR3 sequences in the sample, 15% to 20% were seen once. Trimming took 5 bases from V and 7 from J, leaving 8 bases between them. Germline-derived CDR1 and CDR2 are SEHNR and FQNEAQ (reference sequence). The CDR3 has 11 residues. This sample was included in a study of CD8 T cells in ankylosing spondylitis. Notes on the study in general: For ankylosing spondylitis blood, a TCR beta motif of fewer than 10 highly homologous variants appeared characteristic.

This receptor was obtained from a male donor with ankylosing spondylitis. The material sequenced was blood, either unsorted or a sorted T cell fraction (not recorded which). This chain links TRBV7-9 with TRBJ2-5; D not certain. This CDR3 reads CASSPDRTQYF. CDR3 coding DNA: TGTGCCAGCAGCCCCGATCGGACCCAGTACTTC. Complete variable domain (other parts from reference TRBV7-9 and TRBJ2-5): DTGVSQNPRHKITKRGQNVTFRCDPISEHNRLYWYRQTLGQGPEFLTYFQNEAQLEKSRLLSDRFSAERPKGSFSTLEIQRTEQGDSAMYLCASSPDRTQYFGPGTRLLVL.